This T cell receptor (beta chain) was identified during a study of blood T cell repertoires in COVID-19. TCRdb's table, derived via immunoSEQ multiplex PCR, lists solely in-frame clones and lacks some. The table records roughly 190,000 clones, around four fifths of them present only once. Germline V gene sequence: CDR1 SGHTS, CDR2 YDEGEE. The ends were cut back, 2 bases at V and 1 base at J, with 4 bases in the middle. CDR3 length: 13 amino acids. The sequencing sample was made of peripheral blood. This receptor was obtained from a man between 45 and 60 years old with active or convalescent COVID-19. The chain uses TRBV5-8 and TRBJ1-5; D ambiguous. CDR3 sequence (DNA): TGTGCCAGCAGCTTTCGGAGCAATCAGCCCCAGCATTTT. Translating gives CASSFRSNQPQHF.